This passage covers 3 T cell receptor beta chains from one sample sequenced in a study of PD-1 blockade in classical Hodgkin lymphoma. Libraries were prepared by immunoSEQ multiplex PCR; TCRdb keeps only in-frame clonotypes and omits some of them. The sample lists some 38,000 clones, 60% to 85% occurring once. Each of the patients experienced relapse following autologous stem cell transplantation, and their brentuximab vedotin exposure differed. This specimen was peripheral blood mononuclear cells (PBMCs), taken at baseline. Receptor source: a human donor with classical Hodgkin lymphoma.

The rearrangement uses TRBV4-3 and TRBJ1-3; the D gene is possibly TRBD1 (5 bases). Germline V gene lookup returns CDR1 LGHNA and CDR2 YSLEER. This CDR3 is built from 15 residues. The V end was cut by 0 bases, the J end by 4 bases, with 10 bases between. CDR3 sequence: CASSQDEGWGNTIYF. The DNA of the CDR3 is TGCGCCAGCAGCCAAGATGAGGGGTGGGGAAACACCATATATTTT.

The V and J genes are TRBV4-1 and TRBJ1-6; D remains unclear. Germline CDR1 MGHRA, CDR2 YSYEKL. Trimming took 7 bases from V and 9 from J, leaving 10 bases between them. There are 12 residues in the CDR3. The CDR3 sequence is CASKGFGSPLHF. The CDR3 coding sequence is TGCGCCAGCAAAGGGTTTGGTTCACCCCTCCACTTT.

This sequence joins TRBV6-6 and TRBJ1-5, with D perhaps matching TRBD1 (6 bases). The CDR3 loop spans 15 amino acids. With 4 bases removed from V and 4 bases from J, the gap between germline ends came to 14 bases. Germline CDR1 reads MNHNY; CDR2 reads SVGAGI (reference sequence). CDR3 in DNA: TGTGCCAGCAGTTTAGGTTTCACAGGGAATCAGCCCCAGCATTTT. This gives the protein CASSLGFTGNQPQHF.